The TCR beta chain under discussion was sequenced for a study of regulatory T cells in long-lasting Graves disease. TCR beta libraries were built with iRepertoire HTBI primers and Arm-PCR of CDR3 regions. TCRdb ran MiXCR on the multiplex PCR reads and lists one entry per CDR3 protein. Among hundreds of thousands of distinct CDR3 sequences listed, about 16% were seen once. The germline V and J ends were trimmed by 0 bases and 2 bases, with 20 bases remaining between them. This CDR3 has 18 amino acids. The V gene's germline CDR1 is KGHSH and CDR2 LQKENI. Time point described: newly diagnosed GD, antithyroid drugs for less than 3 months. Following extraction of RNA from PBMCs, that RNA was used to make the TCR library. These data were also filed under a second study, of T cells in Graves' hyperthyroidism and ophthalmopathy. That work contributes: Using the HTBI primer set, a first-round RT-PCR was run on the TCR CDR3. Most thyroid-expanded clonotypes above 0.001 were also found in blood.

This specimen consisted of peripheral blood mononuclear cells (PBMCs), obtained at new diagnosis, from a patient treated with antithyroid drugs. This receptor was obtained from a woman aged 35-65 years with Graves disease. The chain joins TRBV18 to TRBJ2-7, with D tentatively TRBD1 (6 bases). CDR3 sequence (DNA): TGTGCCAGCTCACCACCAACCGGGACAAGAGGGCAAACCTACGAGCAGTACTTC. The encoded protein is CASSPPTGTRGQTYEQYF.